At least ten counts were recorded for the clone carrying this T cell receptor beta chain. This specimen belongs to a study of blood T cells in healthy people across ages. CDR3 length: 14 amino acids. CDR1 is DFQATT and CDR2 is SNEGSKA in the germline V gene (reference sequence). Together with a sample-barcoded 5' primer, a J-beta primer mix was included in a second PCR lasting about 7 to 11 cycles. TCRdb reprocessed the 5' RACE reads via MiXCR and lists one record per CDR3 protein. The sample includes about a million distinct CDR3 sequences, roughly two fifths of them seen just once. Sequenced material: blood. The receptor comes from a man aged 18 to 30 in good health. The genes are TRBV20-1 and TRBJ2-3, with TRBD2 identical over 12 bases. This chain's CDR3 is CSATGLAGSVTQYF. CDR3 sequence (DNA): TGCAGCGCGACGGGACTAGCGGGTTCGGTTACGCAGTATTTT.